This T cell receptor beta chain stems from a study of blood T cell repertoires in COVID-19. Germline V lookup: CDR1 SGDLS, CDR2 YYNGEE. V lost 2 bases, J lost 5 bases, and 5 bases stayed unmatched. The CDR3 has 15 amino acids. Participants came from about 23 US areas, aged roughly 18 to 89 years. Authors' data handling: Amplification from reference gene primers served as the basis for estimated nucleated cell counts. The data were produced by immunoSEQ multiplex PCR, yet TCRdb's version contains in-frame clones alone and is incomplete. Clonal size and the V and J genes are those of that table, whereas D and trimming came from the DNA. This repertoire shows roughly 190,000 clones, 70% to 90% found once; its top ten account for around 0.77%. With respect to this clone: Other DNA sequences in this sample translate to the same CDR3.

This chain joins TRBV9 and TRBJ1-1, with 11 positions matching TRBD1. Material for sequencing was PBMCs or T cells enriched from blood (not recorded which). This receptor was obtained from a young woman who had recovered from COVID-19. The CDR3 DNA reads TGTGCCAGCAGCGTTACGGGGACAGGGGGTACTGAAGCTTTCTTT. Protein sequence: CASSVTGTGGTEAFF.